This TCR beta chain was recovered during a study of early T cells in non-severe SARS-CoV-2 infection. A single count supports this clonotype. This CDR3 spans 13 amino acids. The germline V and J ends were trimmed by 2 bases and 7 bases, with 12 bases remaining between them. TCRdb independently ran MiXCR on the 5' RACE reads; one entry per CDR3 protein. In the table there are tens of thousands of distinct CDR3 sequences, about 14% of which are singletons. The clonotype was recovered from an adult who was a healthcare worker with PCR-confirmed SARS-CoV-2 infection or an uninfected control (not recorded which). The chain has TRBV12-3 or TRBV12-4 and TRBJ2-7; D is unresolved. This sample comprised whole blood, obtained at baseline. The CDR3: CASSLTLMGEQYF. For the CDR3, the DNA is TGTGCCAGCAGTTTAACCTTGATGGGGGAGCAGTACTTC.